One and the same sample provided the 18 T cell receptor beta chains below, sequenced in a study of CD4+ T cells in melanoma. Clones were read by immunoSEQ multiplex PCR, and TCRdb kept only the in-frame ones, dropping some. The data show about 11,000 clones, about 66% seen once. Material: cells from a culture (not recorded whether cultured in vitro). The receptors stem from a human donor with melanoma.

This clone was picked up a small number of times. The chain carries TRBV5-1 and TRBJ1-1; no clear D. Deletions cut 9 bases from V and 1 base from J, with 16 bases between. Germline CDR1 and CDR2: SGHRS and YFSETQ. CDR3 length: 14 amino acids. The CDR3 protein is CATRTHTANTEAFF. The CDR3 DNA reads TGCGCCACCAGGACCCATACAGCGAACACTGAAGCTTTCTTT.

The genes are TRBV7-3 and TRBJ2-2, with D unresolved. In germline, CDR1 is SGHTA, CDR2 FQGTGA. CDR3 length: 14 residues. V was shortened by 4 bases and J by 4 bases, with 10 bases between the two germline ends. The CDR3 loop reads CASSSSTSTGELFF. CDR3 bases: TGTGCCAGCAGCTCTTCGACGAGCACCGGGGAGCTGTTTTTT.

This sequence joins TRBV7-3 and TRBJ2-1; 9 bases agree with TRBD2. The CDR3 consists of 15 residues. Germline CDR1 is SGHTA and CDR2 is FQGTGA. V was pared by 3 bases and J by 9 bases, with 9 bases of the junction left unmatched. The CDR3 region is CASSFNAGGFGEQFF. In nucleotides, the CDR3 is TGTGCCAGCAGCTTTAACGCGGGGGGGTTCGGTGAGCAGTTCTTC.

This clone came up once. The chain has TRBV5-1 and TRBJ1-1, with 7 nucleotides matching TRBD1. V gave up 7 bases and J gave up 0 bases; unmatched junction bases: 6. This CDR3 spans 14 amino acids. Germline V gene data show CDR1 as SGHRS and CDR2 as YFSETQ. The DNA of the CDR3 is TGCGCCAGCGGGACGGACAGGTTGAACACTGAAGCTTTCTTT. Protein product: CASGTDRLNTEAFF.

The chain couples TRBV18 to TRBJ2-3; TRBD2 matches at 16 bases. The junction had 2 bases not matched to a gene; V was cut back by 0 bases and J by 2 bases. The CDR3 runs to 18 residues. CDR1 and CDR2 (germline): KGHSH, LQKENI. The CDR3 spells CASSPPGLAGGTTDTQYF. The CDR3 bases are TGTGCCAGCTCACCACCGGGACTAGCGGGGGGGACCACAGATACGCAGTATTTT.

CDR3: CASSQDRGRSNQPQHF. The CDR3 DNA reads as TGTGCCAGCAGTCAGGACAGGGGTCGAAGTAATCAGCCCCAGCATTTT. The chain has TRBV28 and TRBJ1-5; 9 positions match TRBD1. Trimming cost V 5 bases and J 4 bases; bases outside gene matches: 9. In germline, CDR1 is MDHEN, CDR2 SYDVKM. This CDR3 region has 16 residues.

This clone has a handful of counts. The chain links TRBV7-9 to TRBJ1-1, with a possible D match to TRBD1 (5 bases). The V and J ends lost 8 bases and 4 bases respectively, with 17 bases between them. CDR3 length equals 14 residues. Germline CDR1 and CDR2: SEHNR and FQNEAQ (reference sequence). The CDR3 loop is CASGIQAPGTEAFF. In DNA, the CDR3 is TGTGCCAGCGGAATACAGGCGCCGGGCACTGAAGCTTTCTTT.

The CDR3 loop reads CASSEVLQGNEQFF. As DNA, the CDR3 is TGTGCCAGCAGTGAAGTCTTACAGGGCAATGAGCAGTTCTTC. This rearrangement joins TRBV2 to TRBJ2-1, with D perhaps matching TRBD1 (6 bases). V gave up 1 base and J gave up 6 bases, with 10 bases separating them. The CDR3 contains 14 residues. Germline V CDR1 and CDR2: SNHLY, FYNNEI.

V usage is TRBV5-1 and J usage is TRBJ2-2, with D possibly TRBD2 on 6 matching bases. The germline gives CDR1 SGHRS, CDR2 YFSETQ. The CDR3 is 14 residues long. Trimming took 3 bases from V and 8 from J, leaving 14 bases between them. The CDR3 DNA reads as TGCGCCAGCAGCTGGGGACTTACTCTTGGGGAGCTGTTTTTT. Translation: CASSWGLTLGELFF.

This chain connects TRBV9 to TRBJ2-3, with unresolved D. In germline, CDR1 is SGDLS, CDR2 YYNGEE. The V end lost 0 bases, the J end lost 0 bases, and 8 bases lay between the germline ends. The CDR3 contains 15 residues. In DNA, the CDR3 is TGTGCCAGCAGCGTAGTCACGACTAGCACAGATACGCAGTATTTT. It is translated as CASSVVTTSTDTQYF.

The rearrangement joins TRBV18 to TRBJ2-7, with 9 bases fitting TRBD1. Germline CDR1 reads KGHSH; CDR2 reads LQKENI. The CDR3 has 15 amino acids. V dropped 1 base and J dropped 3; count of bases not matched to a gene: 4. The CDR3 is CASSPRDRERYEQYF. The CDR3 nucleotides are TGTGCCAGCTCACCACGGGACAGGGAACGCTACGAGCAGTACTTC. Full variable domain (missing parts from reference TRBV18 and TRBJ2-7): NAGVMQNPRHLVRRRGQEARLRCSPMKGHSHVYWYRQLPEEGLKFMVYLQKENIIDESGMPKERFSAEFPKEGPSILRIQQVVRGDSAAYFCASSPRDRERYEQYFGPGTRLTVT.

The chain employs TRBV11-2 and TRBJ1-3; D gene uncertain. CDR3 length equals 14 residues. V lost 4 bases, J lost 0 bases, and 7 bases lay in between. The germline CDR1 and CDR2 sequences are SGHAT and FQNNGV. CDR3 region: CASSSRLSGNTIYF. The CDR3 DNA sequence: TGTGCCAGCAGCTCTCGGCTCTCTGGAAACACCATATATTTT.

The rearrangement joins TRBV21-1 to TRBJ1-2; TRBD1, as called in the table, went unchecked against the DNA. TRBV21-1 is marked as a pseudogene. The length of the CDR3 is 13 residues. The CDR3 is CASSERQDYGYTF. CDR3 DNA: TGTGCCAGCAGCGAACGACAGGATTATGGCTACACCTTC.

The sample holds one count of this clone. The chain recombines TRBV18 with TRBJ2-4; D call uncertain. The V end was cut by 6 bases, the J end by 5 bases, with 17 bases between. CDR1 is KGHSH, CDR2 LQKENI, per germline. The CDR3 loop spans 15 amino acids. The CDR3 coding sequence is TGTGCCAGCTCCCGCGGTTCACATTCCGAAAACATTCAGTACTTC. Its protein product is CASSRGSHSENIQYF.

The rearrangement links TRBV7-2 to TRBJ2-7; the match to TRBD1 covers 9 bases. Trimming at V came to 3 bases and at J to 5 bases, leaving 2 bases not matched to a gene. Germline V gene data show CDR1 as SGHTA and CDR2 as FQGNSA. CDR3 length: 13 amino acids. The CDR3 DNA reads TGTGCCAGCAGCTTGGGACAGGGCGACGAGCAGTACTTC. Translating it yields CASSLGQGDEQYF.

The chain is built from TRBV5-1 and TRBJ2-7; perhaps TRBD1 as D (6 bases). Trimming cost V 8 bases and J 4 bases, with 19 bases left between them. The CDR3 spans 14 residues. Per germline, CDR1 SGHRS and CDR2 YFSETQ. The CDR3 spells CASGSGGPTYEQYF. CDR3 sequence (DNA): TGCGCCAGTGGAAGTGGGGGCCCCACTTACGAGCAGTACTTC. The complete variable domain, with remaining parts taken from reference TRBV5-1 and TRBJ2-7, reads KAGVTQTPRYLIKTRGQQVTLSCSPISGHRSVSWYQQTPGQGLQFLFEYFSETQRNKGNFPGRFSGRQFSNSRSEMNVSTLELGDSALYLCASGSGGPTYEQYFGPGTRLTVT.

This clone was detected a few times. The rearrangement joins TRBV5-1 to TRBJ1-6; 8 nucleotides line up with TRBD1. The ends lost 4 bases at V and 5 bases at J; junction bases unmatched: 8. This CDR3 region has 16 residues. Germline values: CDR1 SGHRS, CDR2 YFSETQ. The CDR3, as DNA: TGCGCCAGCAGCCTGTGGACAGGGACGGATAATTCACCCCTCCACTTT. Protein sequence: CASSLWTGTDNSPLHF.

For the CDR3, the DNA is TGTGCCAGTAGTATAGGACCAACACAAGAGACCCAGTACTTC. Its translation is CASSIGPTQETQYF. V gene TRBV19 combines with J gene TRBJ2-5, with unresolved D. The CDR3 sequence is 14 residues long. CDR1 is LNHDA and CDR2 is SQIVND in the germline V gene (reference sequence). V gave up 1 base and J gave up 2 bases, with 8 bases separating them.